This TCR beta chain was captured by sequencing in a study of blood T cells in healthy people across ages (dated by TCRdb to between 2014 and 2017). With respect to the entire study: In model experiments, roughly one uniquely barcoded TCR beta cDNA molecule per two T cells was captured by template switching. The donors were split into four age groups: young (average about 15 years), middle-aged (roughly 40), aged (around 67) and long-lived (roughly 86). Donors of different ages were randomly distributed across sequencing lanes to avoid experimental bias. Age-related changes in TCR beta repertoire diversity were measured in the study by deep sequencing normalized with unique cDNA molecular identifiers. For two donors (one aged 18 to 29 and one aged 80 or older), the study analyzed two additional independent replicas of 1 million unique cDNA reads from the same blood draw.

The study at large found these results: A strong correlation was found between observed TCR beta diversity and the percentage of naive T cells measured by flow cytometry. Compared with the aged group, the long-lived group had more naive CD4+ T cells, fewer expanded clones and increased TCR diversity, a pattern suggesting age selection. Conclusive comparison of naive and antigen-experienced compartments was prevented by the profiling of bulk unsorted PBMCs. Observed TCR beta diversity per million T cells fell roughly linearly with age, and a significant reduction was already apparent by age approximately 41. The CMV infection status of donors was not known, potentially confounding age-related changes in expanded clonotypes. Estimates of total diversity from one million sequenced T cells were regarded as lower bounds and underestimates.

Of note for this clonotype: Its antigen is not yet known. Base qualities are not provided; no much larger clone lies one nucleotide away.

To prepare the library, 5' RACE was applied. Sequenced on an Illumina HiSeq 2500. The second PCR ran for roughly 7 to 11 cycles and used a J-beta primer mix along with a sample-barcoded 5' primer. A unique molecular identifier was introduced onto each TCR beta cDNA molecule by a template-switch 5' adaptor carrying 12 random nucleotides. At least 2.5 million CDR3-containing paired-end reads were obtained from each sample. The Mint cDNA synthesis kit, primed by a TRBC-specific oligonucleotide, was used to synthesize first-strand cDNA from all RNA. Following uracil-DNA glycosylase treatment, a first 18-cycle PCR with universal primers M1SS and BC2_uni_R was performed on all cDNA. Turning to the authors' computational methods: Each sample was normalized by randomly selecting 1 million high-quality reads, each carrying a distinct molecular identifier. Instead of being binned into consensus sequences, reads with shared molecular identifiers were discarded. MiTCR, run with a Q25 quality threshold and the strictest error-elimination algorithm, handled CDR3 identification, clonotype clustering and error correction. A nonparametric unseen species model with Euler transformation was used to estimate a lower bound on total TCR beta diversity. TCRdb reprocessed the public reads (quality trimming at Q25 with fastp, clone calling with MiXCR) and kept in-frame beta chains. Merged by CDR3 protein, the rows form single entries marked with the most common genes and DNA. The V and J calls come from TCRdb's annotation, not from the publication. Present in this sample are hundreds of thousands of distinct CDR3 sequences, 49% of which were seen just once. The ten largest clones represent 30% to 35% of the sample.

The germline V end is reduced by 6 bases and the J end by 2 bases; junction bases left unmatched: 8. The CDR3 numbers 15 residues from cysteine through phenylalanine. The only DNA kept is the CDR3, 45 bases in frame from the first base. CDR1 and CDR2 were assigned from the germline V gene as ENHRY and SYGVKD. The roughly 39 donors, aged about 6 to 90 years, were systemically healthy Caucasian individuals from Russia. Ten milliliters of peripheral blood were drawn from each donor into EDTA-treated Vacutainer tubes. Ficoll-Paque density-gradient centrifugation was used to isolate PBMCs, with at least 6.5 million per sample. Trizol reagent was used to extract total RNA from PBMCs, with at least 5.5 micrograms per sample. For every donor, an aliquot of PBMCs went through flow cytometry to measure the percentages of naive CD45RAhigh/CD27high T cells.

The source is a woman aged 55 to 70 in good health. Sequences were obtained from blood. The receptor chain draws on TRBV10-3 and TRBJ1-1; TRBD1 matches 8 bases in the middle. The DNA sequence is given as TGTGCCATCAGCTTAGGACAGGGAAAAAACACTGAAGCTTTCTTT. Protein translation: CAISLGQGKNTEAFF.